A selection of T cell receptor beta chains follows, all from one sample in a study of shared clonotypes between healthy human individuals. Method: immunoSEQ multiplex PCR; TCRdb's copy keeps in-frame clones and lacks some. The table lists about 2.4 million clones, approximately 93% of them singletons. Sequenced input: naive CD4+ T cells from PBMCs. Source of these receptors: a man aged 18 to 30 in good health. Some clones in this sample may be carry-over from other donors' samples. The CDR3 runs from the conserved cysteine through the conserved F or W. A D gene is named only where the DNA matches it firmly. Size tells how often a clone was seen (once, few, many) or the class of an expanded clone, and some rows leave it out.

clone size,V gene,CDR3 length,D gene,J gene,CDR3 protein,CDR3 DNA
.,TRBV9,15,TRBD2,TRBJ2-1,CASSVAGTSDYEQFF,TGTGCCAGCAGCGTAGCCGGGACTAGCGACTATGAGCAGTTCTTC
.,TRBV10-3,15,.,TRBJ2-5,CAISVRGAPGETQYF,TGTGCCATCAGTGTGAGGGGCGCCCCGGGAGAGACCCAGTACTTC
.,TRBV28,16,.,TRBJ2-7,CASSSLTGTVSYEQYF,TGTGCCAGCAGTTCGCTTACCGGGACTGTTTCCTACGAGCAGTACTTC
.,TRBV7-8,15,.,TRBJ2-2,CASSSGLLNTGELFF,TGTGCCAGCAGCTCGGGACTCCTTAACACCGGGGAGCTGTTTTTT
.,TRBV7-6,15,TRBD2,TRBJ2-7,CASSFELLAGAEQYF,TGTGCCAGCAGCTTCGAATTACTAGCGGGAGCCGAGCAGTACTTC
.,TRBV5-1,17,.,TRBJ2-5,CASSSGTATGYGETQYF,TGCGCCAGCAGCTCGGGGACTGCGACAGGGTATGGGGAGACCCAGTACTTC
.,TRBV11-1,14,.,TRBJ1-3,CASSFGPSGNTIYF,TGTGCCAGCAGCTTTGGGCCCTCTGGAAACACCATATATTTT
few,TRBV7-2,17,TRBD2,TRBJ2-7,CASSFPLVGRAPYEQYF,TGTGCCAGCAGCTTTCCCCTGGTCGGGAGGGCCCCCTACGAGCAGTACTTC
.,TRBV9,15,.,TRBJ2-1,CASSPRGNSYNEQFF,TGTGCCAGCAGCCCGAGGGGAAACTCCTACAATGAGCAGTTCTTC
.,TRBV6-1,12,.,TRBJ2-5,CASRFSQETQYF,TGTGCCAGCAGATTCTCTCAAGAGACCCAGTACTTC